Sequencing of this T cell receptor (beta chain) was carried out in a study of cytomegalovirus exposure and HLA in healthy donors. Notes on the study in general: Earlier analysis looked at TCR beta V segments, and most were productive about 87% or about 30% of the time. An ancestry cluster, one associated with Asian ancestry, reportedly showed fewer N-insertions than the roughly 670-donor mean in a later analysis.

CMV serostatus data were not documented for this donor. The CDR3 is made up of 13 amino acids. The J segment lost 5 bases and the V segment lost 5 bases, leaving 5 bases of the junction unmatched. Germline V gene lookup returns CDR1 WNHNN and CDR2 SYGVQD (reference sequence). The PCR employed 60 Vbeta primers together with 13 Jbeta primers. The method was immunoSEQ multiplex PCR; TCRdb's version includes in-frame clones alone and lacks a portion of them. The repertoire holds fewer than 200,000 clones, with roughly 76% as singletons. In its sample, this clone was seen a few times. Its antigen is not identified.

The source is a human donor in good health. Sequencing used PBMCs. V gene TRBV10-1 combines with J gene TRBJ2-5, with 7 bases fitting TRBD1. CDR3 nucleotides: TGCGCCAGCAGTCGACAGGGTGGGGAGACCCAGTACTTC. This gives the protein CASSRQGGETQYF.